These 30 T cell receptor beta chains share one sample of origin, sequenced in a study of cytomegalovirus exposure and HLA in healthy donors. This PCR relied on a set of 60 Vbeta primers and 13 Jbeta primers. Assay: immunoSEQ multiplex PCR; the TCRdb copy retains only in-frame clones and omits some. Of approximately 160,000 clones in the sample, 75% to 90% were seen once. What was sequenced was PBMCs. These receptors came from a human donor in good health.

The CDR3 sequence is CASSLDRGANTF. In DNA, the CDR3 is TGCGCCAGCAGCTTGGATAGGGGCGCCAACACCTTC. The chain links TRBV5-1 to TRBJ1-2; TRBD1 is a possible D gene (5 bases). V was clipped by 0 bases and J by 12 bases, with 12 bases between them. The CDR3 extends over 12 amino acids. Germline values: CDR1 SGHRS, CDR2 YFSETQ.

This CDR3 is CASTSGGHQETQYF. The DNA for the CDR3 is TGTGCCAGCACAAGCGGGGGGCACCAAGAGACCCAGTACTTC. V gene TRBV2 combines with J gene TRBJ2-5; 9 bases fit TRBD2. CDR3 length equals 14 residues. After removal of 7 bases from V and 0 bases from J, the junction contained 3 bases not matched to a gene. Per germline, CDR1 SNHLY and CDR2 FYNNEI.

The chain employs TRBV10-2 and TRBJ2-5; possible D gene TRBD2, 5 bases. V lost 0 bases and J lost 7, with 15 bases in between. Germline V CDR1 and CDR2: WSHSY, SAAADI. The CDR3 contains 15 residues. CDR3 coding DNA: TGCGCCAGCAGTGAGTCGAGACTACCCCTGACGACCCAGTACTTC. Its protein product is CASSESRLPLTTQYF.

This chain connects TRBV4-3 to TRBJ1-6, with a possible D match to TRBD1 (6 bases). Trimming took off 1 base at V and 2 bases at J, with 9 bases between the two ends. Germline V gene lookup returns CDR1 LGHNA and CDR2 YSLEER. This CDR3 spans 16 amino acids. In DNA form, the CDR3 reads TGCGCCAGCAGCCAAGTACCAGGGGCCTATAATTCACCCCTCCACTTT. Protein product: CASSQVPGAYNSPLHF.

The rearrangement links TRBV2 to TRBJ1-1; D possibly corresponds to TRBD1 (6 bases). CDR1 is SNHLY and CDR2 is FYNNEI in the germline V gene. The CDR3 has 15 residues. V gave up 1 base and J gave up 4 bases, with 13 bases separating them. In DNA form, the CDR3 reads TGTGCCAGCAGTGAAGAAGGGGGAGGGGGCACTGAAGCTTTCTTT. This codes for CASSEEGGGGTEAFF.

The gene calls are TRBV16 and TRBJ1-2; possible D gene TRBD1, 6 bases. The germline V and J ends were trimmed by 1 base and 7 bases, with 10 bases remaining between them. CDR3 length equals 13 residues. CDR1 and CDR2 (germline): KGHSY, FQNENV. This CDR3 is CASSQYVRGGYTF. Written as DNA, the CDR3 is TGTGCCAGCAGCCAATATGTCAGGGGTGGCTACACCTTC.

This clone was detected a few times. V usage is TRBV4-3 and J usage is TRBJ1-5; TRBD1 matches 8 bases. Losses at the gene ends were 2 bases for V and 6 bases for J; bases not matched to a gene: 6. CDR1 is LGHNA and CDR2 is YSLEER in the germline V gene. This CDR3 region has 15 residues. Here the CDR3 reads CASSQRTGSGQPQHF. For the CDR3, the DNA is TGCGCCAGCAGCCAACGGACAGGGTCTGGTCAGCCCCAGCATTTT.

The table lists this clone with a few counts. This chain links TRBV7-3 with TRBJ1-1, with 7 bases that match TRBD1. This CDR3 comprises 17 residues. CDR1 SGHTA and CDR2 FQGTGA come from the germline V gene. V was clipped by 6 bases and J by 0 bases; unmatched bases: 13. DNA of the CDR3: TGTGCCAGCAGTCAAGGAACTCGCAGGGGGATGAACACTGAAGCTTTCTTT. It specifies CASSQGTRRGMNTEAFF.

This sequence joins TRBV20-1 and TRBJ1-2, with 7 positions matching TRBD1. The CDR3 totals 11 residues. The J segment lost 7 bases and the V segment lost 4 bases, leaving 3 bases of the junction unmatched. Germline CDR1 DFQATT, CDR2 SNEGSKA (reference sequence). The DNA of the CDR3 is TGCAGTGCTACGACAGGGAGTGGCTACACCTTC. Translation gives CSATTGSGYTF.

The chain combines TRBV27 with TRBJ2-2; 9 bases are shared with TRBD2. Germline lookup yields CDR1 MNHEY and CDR2 SMNVEV (reference sequence). CDR3 size: 15 residues. J lost 7 bases, V lost 4 bases, and 7 bases had no gene match. The CDR3 sequence is CASSWGTSKLGELFF. CDR3 nucleotide sequence: TGTGCCAGCAGTTGGGGGACTAGCAAGCTCGGGGAGCTGTTTTTT.

This clone was seen a handful of times. The chain links TRBV7-9 to TRBJ1-1; TRBD1 matches 8 bases. The J segment lost 1 base and the V segment lost 1 base, leaving 2 bases of the junction unmatched. This CDR3 region has 15 residues. Germline V CDR1 and CDR2: SEHNR, FQNEAQ (reference sequence). CDR3 sequence reads: CASSLGTGSNTEAFF. CDR3 bases: TGTGCCAGCAGCTTAGGGACAGGGTCGAACACTGAAGCTTTCTTT. Supplemented by reference TRBV7-9 and TRBJ1-1, the full variable domain reads DTGVSQNPRHKITKRGQNVTFRCDPISEHNRLYWYRQTLGQGPEFLTYFQNEAQLEKSRLLSDRFSAERPKGSFSTLEIQRTEQGDSAMYLCASSLGTGSNTEAFFGQGTRLTVV.

The table lists this clone with a few counts. CDR3 in amino acids: CASNPGLLYNEQFF. The CDR3 coding sequence is TGTGCCAGCAATCCAGGACTACTCTACAATGAGCAGTTCTTC. The chain carries TRBV6-6 and TRBJ2-1; a weak D match, TRBD2 (6 bases). Trimming took off 7 bases at V and 3 bases at J, with 13 bases between the two ends. CDR3 size: 14 residues. CDR1 MNHNY and CDR2 SVGAGI come from the germline V gene (reference sequence).

The chain uses TRBV2 and TRBJ1-1; TRBD1 is a possible D gene (5 bases). Trimming pared 11 bases from V and 1 base from J, leaving 11 bases between. The CDR3 covers 12 residues. CDR1 and CDR2 (germline): SNHLY, FYNNEI. The CDR3 DNA reads TGTGCCTCAGACAGTTCGAACACTGAAGCTTTCTTT. It yields the protein CASDSSNTEAFF.

The chain uses TRBV7-9 and TRBJ2-7; the match to TRBD2 covers 14 bases. V shed 2 bases and J 3 bases; nucleotides not matched to a gene: 3. Germline CDR1 is SEHNR and CDR2 is FQNEAQ (reference sequence). CDR3 length: 16 residues. DNA of the CDR3: TGTGCCAGCAGCTTATGGACTAGCGGGGGGCGCTACGAGCAGTACTTC. Its translation: CASSLWTSGGRYEQYF. The full variable domain, its missing parts supplied by reference TRBV7-9 and TRBJ2-7, is DTGVSQNPRHKITKRGQNVTFRCDPISEHNRLYWYRQTLGQGPEFLTYFQNEAQLEKSRLLSDRFSAERPKGSFSTLEIQRTEQGDSAMYLCASSLWTSGGRYEQYFGPGTRLTVT.

The chain uses TRBV5-4 and TRBJ2-5; 13 bases match TRBD2. The CDR3 spans 17 residues. The germline V gene has CDR1 SGHNT and CDR2 YYREEE (reference sequence). V lost 4 bases, J lost 2 bases, and 8 bases stayed unmatched. The chain's CDR3 is CASSTNGLAGVQETQYF. The CDR3 DNA reads TGTGCCAGCAGCACGAATGGACTAGCGGGGGTACAAGAGACCCAGTACTTC.

This chain connects TRBV25-1 to TRBJ1-2, with D perhaps TRBD1 (6 bases). Trimming stripped 1 base from V and 4 bases from J, with 19 bases between. Per germline, CDR1 MGHDK and CDR2 SYGVNS. The CDR3 runs to 17 residues. The CDR3 coding sequence is TGTGCCAGCAGTGAATCCCCCCGAGGGGGGGAGGCCTATGGCTACACCTTC. Amino acids: CASSESPRGGEAYGYTF.

The chain employs TRBV7-2 and TRBJ2-1; D is possibly TRBD1 (5 bases). CDR3 length equals 18 residues. The V end was cut by 5 bases, the J end by 0 bases, with 20 bases between. Germline V CDR1 and CDR2: SGHTA, FQGNSA. The CDR3 nucleotides read TGTGCCAGCAGCCCTAGAAAACCAGGGATGAGCTCCTACAATGAGCAGTTCTTC. Its translation: CASSPRKPGMSSYNEQFF.

The chain carries TRBV4-3 and TRBJ1-4, with no clear D. The V end lost 0 bases, the J end lost 8 bases, and 13 bases lay between the germline ends. The CDR3 is 15 residues long. CDR1 is LGHNA and CDR2 is YSLEER in the germline V gene. In nucleotides, the CDR3 is TGCGCCAGCAGCCAAGATCATACAGCCGAAGAAAAACTGTTTTTT. It is translated as CASSQDHTAEEKLFF.

This clone was found once. This chain uses TRBV5-1 with TRBJ2-3, with a tentative D call TRBD2 (5 bases). The V and J ends lost 2 bases and 1 base respectively, with 8 bases between them. The length of the CDR3 is 14 residues. CDR1 and CDR2 from the germline V gene are SGHRS and YFSETQ. The DNA of the CDR3 is TGCGCCAGCAGCTTTGTGGGAGGCACAGATACGCAGTATTTT. Amino acids: CASSFVGGTDTQYF.

V gene TRBV7-2 combines with J gene TRBJ1-1; D is perhaps TRBD1 (5 bases). V lost 1 base to trimming and J lost 6 bases, with 9 bases between them. CDR1 is SGHTA, CDR2 FQGNSA, per germline. The CDR3 loop spans 13 amino acids. CDR3 sequence reads: CASSLVGGAEAFF. Written as DNA, the CDR3 is TGTGCCAGCAGCTTAGTTGGGGGGGCTGAAGCTTTCTTT.

This clone was picked up one time. The gene calls are TRBV9 and TRBJ1-1; D gene uncertain. The ends were cut back, 0 bases at V and 4 bases at J, with 10 bases in the middle. Germline assignment: CDR1 SGDLS and CDR2 YYNGEE. CDR3 size: 14 residues. CDR3 loop: CASSVVFEGTEAFF. CDR3 DNA sequence: TGTGCCAGCAGCGTAGTATTTGAGGGCACTGAAGCTTTCTTT. The full variable domain, its missing parts supplied by reference TRBV9 and TRBJ1-1, is DSGVTQTPKHLITATGQRVTLRCSPRSGDLSVYWYQQSLDQGLQFLIQYYNGEERAKGNILERFSAQQFPDLHSELNLSSLELGDSALYFCASSVVFEGTEAFFGQGTRLTVV.

V gene TRBV5-1 combines with J gene TRBJ2-3; 12 nucleotides align to TRBD2. Germline CDR1 is SGHRS and CDR2 is YFSETQ. CDR3 length equals 16 residues. V trimming: 0 bases; J trimming: 4 bases; junction bases outside the gene matches: 3. In DNA, the CDR3 is TGCGCCAGCAGCTTGGGAGCTAGCGGGGGGGCAGATACGCAGTATTTT. Protein product: CASSLGASGGADTQYF.

V usage is TRBV11-2 and J usage is TRBJ2-3; 7 bases agree with TRBD2. The CDR3 loop spans 15 amino acids. J was trimmed by 15 bases and V by 0 bases; bases with no gene match: 15. Germline CDR1 and CDR2: SGHAT and FQNNGV. CDR3 sequence (DNA): TGTGCCAGCAGCTTAGATCCGGCTAGCGGAGGGAGAATATATTTT. It codes for CASSLDPASGGRIYF.

The rearrangement uses TRBV4-2 and TRBJ2-3, with 8 bases aligning to TRBD2. J gave up 2 bases and V 4 bases, and 5 bases lay outside the gene matches. Germline CDR1 reads LGHNA; CDR2 reads YNFKEQ. The CDR3 has 15 residues. The CDR3 coding sequence is TGTGCCAGCAGCCCAGGGCGGGGGGACACAGATACGCAGTATTTT. It specifies CASSPGRGDTDTQYF.

The chain combines TRBV5-1 with TRBJ1-1; D gene unclear. From germline, CDR1 is SGHRS and CDR2 YFSETQ. Trimming stripped 0 bases from V and 1 base from J, with 7 bases between. The CDR3 runs to 14 residues. As DNA, the CDR3 is TGCGCCAGCAGCTTGGCGGGTCCGAACACTGAAGCTTTCTTT. Its protein is CASSLAGPNTEAFF.

This chain links TRBV5-8 with TRBJ1-4; D uncertain. Trimming removed 4 bases from V and 7 bases from J, with 14 bases in between. The germline V gene encodes CDR1 SGHTS and CDR2 YDEGEE. The CDR3 consists of 14 residues. The CDR3: CASSPWHGGEKLFF. Written as DNA, the CDR3 is TGTGCCAGCAGCCCCTGGCATGGTGGTGAAAAACTGTTTTTT.

In this sample, this clone turned up a few times. The V gene is TRBV16, the J gene TRBJ1-5, with D possibly being TRBD1 (5 bases). The V and J ends lost 0 bases and 1 base respectively, with 7 bases between them. The germline V gene has CDR1 KGHSY and CDR2 FQNENV. This CDR3 has 15 amino acids. The CDR3 region is CASSQSSGSNQPQHF. CDR3 DNA sequence: TGTGCCAGCAGCCAATCTTCAGGGAGCAATCAGCCCCAGCATTTT.

The chain joins TRBV7-2 to TRBJ2-3; 7 nucleotides line up with TRBD2. The V and J ends lost 5 bases and 1 base, in that order; junction bases with no gene match: 12. Germline CDR1 reads SGHTA; CDR2 reads FQGNSA. This CDR3 is 17 amino acids long. The DNA of the CDR3 is TGTGCCAGCAGCCCCCAGCCGAGCGGGGTAGGCACAGATACGCAGTATTTT. The encoded protein is CASSPQPSGVGTDTQYF.

The genes are TRBV5-4 and TRBJ2-5, with D unresolved. This CDR3 has 16 residues. Germline lookup yields CDR1 SGHNT and CDR2 YYREEE (reference sequence). Deletions cut 4 bases from V and 4 bases from J, with 20 bases between. The CDR3 is CASSPNARLEGETQYF. The CDR3 DNA follows: TGTGCCAGCAGCCCGAACGCGAGGTTAGAAGGAGAGACCCAGTACTTC.

The chain links TRBV4-1 to TRBJ2-1, with 11 nucleotides matching TRBD2. Per the germline V gene, CDR1 is MGHRA and CDR2 is YSYEKL. The CDR3 runs to 19 residues. The V and J ends lost 3 bases and 4 bases, in that order; junction bases with no gene match: 14. This CDR3 reads CASSHALALAGGTYNEQFF. The CDR3, as DNA: TGCGCCAGCAGCCATGCCTTGGCCCTAGCGGGGGGAACATACAATGAGCAGTTCTTC.